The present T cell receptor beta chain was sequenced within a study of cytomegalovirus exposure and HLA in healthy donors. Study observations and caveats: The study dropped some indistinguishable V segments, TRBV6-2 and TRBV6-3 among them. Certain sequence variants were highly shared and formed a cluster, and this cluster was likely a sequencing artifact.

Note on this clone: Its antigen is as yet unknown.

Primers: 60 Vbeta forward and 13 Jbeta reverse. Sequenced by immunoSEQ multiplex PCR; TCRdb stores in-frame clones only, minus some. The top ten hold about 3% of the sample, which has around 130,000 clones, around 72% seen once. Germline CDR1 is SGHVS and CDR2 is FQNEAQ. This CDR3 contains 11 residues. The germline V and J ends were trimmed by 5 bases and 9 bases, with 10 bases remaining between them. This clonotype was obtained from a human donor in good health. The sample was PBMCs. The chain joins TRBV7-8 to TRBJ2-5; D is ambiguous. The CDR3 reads CASSPPGSQYF. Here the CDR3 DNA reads TGTGCCAGCAGCCCACCCGGGTCCCAGTACTTC. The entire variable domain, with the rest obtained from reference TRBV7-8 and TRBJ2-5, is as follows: GAGVSQSPRYKVAKRGQDVALRCDPISGHVSLFWYQQALGQGPEFLTYFQNEAQLDKSGLPSDRFFAERPEGSVSTLKIQRTQQEDSAVYLCASSPPGSQYFGPGTRLLVL.